Listed here is a single T cell receptor beta chain. Its target is unknown. PCR was performed using 60 Vbeta and 13 Jbeta primers. The protocol was immunoSEQ multiplex PCR, while the TCRdb copy is restricted to in-frame clones and leaves out a portion. The profile covers fewer than 350,000 clones, with 85% to 90% appearing a single time and 2% to 3% taken by the ten largest. Nominally healthy donors provided the samples, though records likely missed some immune exposures. The germline V and J ends were trimmed by 3 bases and 3 bases, with 6 bases remaining between them. The CDR3 is made up of 12 amino acids. Germline V gives CDR1 LNHNV, CDR2 YYDKDF (reference sequence). The data belong to a study of cytomegalovirus exposure and HLA in healthy donors. Across the whole study: Genotyping showed about 80% of approximately 430 donors falling in the Caucasian-associated ancestry cluster. Whole-study results and caveats: A later analysis linked a missense DCLRE1C variant to TCR beta V- and J-gene trimming. Looking again later, the authors saw that most CMV-associated TCR beta chains seemed HLA-restricted.

The TCR was taken from a young woman in good health and CMV-seronegative. The material sequenced was PBMCs. The rearrangement uses TRBV15 and TRBJ2-7; no reliable D call. CDR3 in amino acids: CATSRADYEQYF. In DNA form, the CDR3 reads TGTGCCACCAGCAGGGCTGACTACGAGCAGTACTTC.